Below are 4 T cell receptor beta chains sequenced from a single sample in a study of T cell repertoires in cytomegalovirus infection. TCRdb reprocessed the reads via MiXCR and lists one record per CDR3 protein. Here the sample spans fewer than 550,000 distinct CDR3 sequences, 30% to 40% being singletons. Material: PBMCs. The receptor set was obtained from a human donor in good health (CMV status not recorded). Some clones in this sample may be carry-over from other donors' samples.

J is TRBJ2-5 and V is TRBV29-1; no clear D. Germline V CDR1 and CDR2: SQVTM, ANQGSEA. Trimming removed 3 bases from V and 4 bases from J, with 9 bases in between. This CDR3 spans 12 amino acids. For the CDR3, the DNA is TGCAGCGTTGATTTGGGTGGAGAGACCCAGTACTTC. Encoded protein: CSVDLGGETQYF.

This clonotype was observed a handful of times. The V gene is TRBV20-1, the J gene TRBJ2-7, with TRBD1 matching over 9 bases. Germline V gene sequence: CDR1 DFQATT, CDR2 SNEGSKA (reference sequence). Trimming took 4 bases from V and 5 from J; bases not matched to a gene: 9. The CDR3 totals 14 residues. CDR3 nucleotides: TGCAGTGCTAAAGGGACAGGGTATATCAACGAGCAGTACTTC. Translation gives CSAKGTGYINEQYF.

The V and J genes are TRBV7-3 and TRBJ2-2; 9 nucleotides line up with TRBD2. Germline V gene sequence: CDR1 SGHTA, CDR2 FQGTGA. V shed 1 base, J shed 2 bases, and the junction held 8 bases outside the gene matches. CDR3 length: 18 amino acids. The CDR3 is CASSLKPQRGANTGELFF. Written as DNA, the CDR3 is TGTGCCAGCAGCTTAAAGCCCCAGCGGGGGGCTAACACCGGGGAGCTGTTTTTT.

This clonotype was detected a few times. The chain carries TRBV4-1 and TRBJ2-7; D assignment may be TRBD1 or TRBD2 (7 bases each). CDR3 length equals 15 residues. Trimming took 4 bases from V and 4 from J, leaving 17 bases between them. The germline CDR1 and CDR2 sequences are MGHRA and YSYEKL. CDR3 residues: CASSPGGAGIYEQYF. The CDR3 region has the DNA TGCGCCAGCAGCCCAGGGGGAGCGGGGATTTACGAGCAGTACTTC.